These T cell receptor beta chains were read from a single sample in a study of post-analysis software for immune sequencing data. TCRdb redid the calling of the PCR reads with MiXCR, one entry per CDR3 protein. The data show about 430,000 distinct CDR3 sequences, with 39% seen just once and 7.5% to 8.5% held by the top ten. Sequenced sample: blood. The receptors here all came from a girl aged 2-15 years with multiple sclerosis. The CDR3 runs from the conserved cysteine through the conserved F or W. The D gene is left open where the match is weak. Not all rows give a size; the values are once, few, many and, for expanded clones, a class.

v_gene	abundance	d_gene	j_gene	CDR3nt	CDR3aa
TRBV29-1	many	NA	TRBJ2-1	TGCAGCGTTGAAGTAGCGACCTACAATGAGCAGTTCTTC	CSVEVATYNEQFF
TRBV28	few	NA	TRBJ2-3	TGTGCCAGCACCGGACGTTTTGGGACTAGCACAGATACGCAGTATTTT	CASTGRFGTSTDTQYF
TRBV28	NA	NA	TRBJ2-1	TGTGCCAGCAGTTTATCAAACTACAATGAGCAGTTCTTC	CASSLSNYNEQFF
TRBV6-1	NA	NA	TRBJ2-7	TGTGCCAGCAGTGATACAGGGCCCTACGAGCAGTACTTC	CASSDTGPYEQYF
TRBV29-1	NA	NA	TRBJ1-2	TGCAGCGTCTCCCCGGAGGGCTATGGCTACACCTTC	CSVSPEGYGYTF
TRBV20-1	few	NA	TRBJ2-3	TGCAGTGCAAAGACATGGAGGGGCAAAGATACGCAGTATTTT	CSAKTWRGKDTQYF
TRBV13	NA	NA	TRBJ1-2	TGTGCCAGCAGCCACATAACAGGTGGCTATGGCTACACCTTC	CASSHITGGYGYTF
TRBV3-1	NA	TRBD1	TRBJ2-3	TGTGCCAGCAGCCGGGACAGGAACACAGATACGCAGTATTTT	CASSRDRNTDTQYF
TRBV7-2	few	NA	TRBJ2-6	TGTGCCAGCAGCCCCTCGCGCAGCTCCTCTGGGGCCAACGTCCTGACTTTC	CASSPSRSSSGANVLTF
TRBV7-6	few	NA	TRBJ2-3	TGTGCCAGCAGCCTCTTAGGGGCGGAATACACAGATACGCAGTATTTT	CASSLLGAEYTDTQYF
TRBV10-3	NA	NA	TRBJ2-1	TGTGCCATCAGTGAAGGGCGGAACAATGAGCAGTTCTTC	CAISEGRNNEQFF
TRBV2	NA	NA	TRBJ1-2	TGTGCCAGCAGTCAAACGCTGGGAGGTAGCTATGGCTACACCTTC	CASSQTLGGSYGYTF
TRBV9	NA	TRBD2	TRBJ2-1	TGTGCCAGCAGCGTAAAAAGCGGGAGGGCCGGTGAGCAGTTCTTC	CASSVKSGRAGEQFF
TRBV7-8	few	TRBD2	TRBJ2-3	TGTGCCAGCAGCCGGGGGAGCGGGGGCCTTGTACGCACAGATACGCAGTATTTT	CASSRGSGGLVRTDTQYF
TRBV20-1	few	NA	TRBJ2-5	TGCAGTGCTGCTAAAGAGACCCAGTACTTC	CSAAKETQYF
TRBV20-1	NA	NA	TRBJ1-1	TGCAGTGCTAGAGCCAGGGCTGCTTTCTTT	CSARARAAFF
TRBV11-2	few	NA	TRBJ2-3	TGTGCCAGCAGCTCCTACCCACGGTTCGAAGTGCATACGCAGTATTTT	CASSSYPRFEVHTQYF
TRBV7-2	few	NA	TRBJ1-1	TGTGCCAGCAGCTTAGAGGGCGGAGCCATGAACACTGAAGCTTTCTTT	CASSLEGGAMNTEAFF
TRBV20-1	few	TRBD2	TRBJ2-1	TGCAGTGCTAGAGAGGAGGGACTAGCGGGAGGGTCGAGCTCCTACAATGAGCAGTTCTTC	CSAREEGLAGGSSSYNEQFF